Listed here are 14 T cell receptor beta chains from one sample, sequenced in a study of T cell repertoires in cytomegalovirus infection. No antigen is known for these receptors. Using its own MiXCR run on the reads, TCRdb lists one record per CDR3 protein. The sample contains about 740,000 distinct CDR3 sequences, roughly 33% of which appear only once. Source: cultured PBMCs, taken from culture after CMV antigen stimulation. Receptors were obtained from a human donor in good health (CMV status not recorded). Some clones in this sample may be carry-over from other donors' samples.

The rearrangement uses TRBV7-9 and TRBJ2-7, with D unclear. The CDR3 contains 14 residues. The germline gives CDR1 SEHNR, CDR2 FQNEAQ (reference sequence). V lost 1 base and J lost 0, with 7 bases in between. CDR3 loop: CASSLGQPSYEQYF. CDR3 DNA: TGTGCCAGCAGCTTAGGGCAGCCCTCCTACGAGCAGTACTTC.

This chain links TRBV7-2 with TRBJ2-1; 11 bases match TRBD1. The germline V gene encodes CDR1 SGHTA and CDR2 FQGNSA. There are 13 residues in the CDR3. J was trimmed by 9 bases and V by 4 bases; bases with no gene match: 2. The CDR3 DNA sequence: TGTGCCAGCAGCTCGGGGACAGGGGGTGAGCAGTTCTTC. Its protein product is CASSSGTGGEQFF.

A few counts support this clonotype. The chain couples TRBV7-2 to TRBJ2-7; tentative D call: TRBD2 (6 bases). The CDR3 is 13 amino acids. From germline, CDR1 is SGHTA and CDR2 FQGNSA. V shed 5 bases and J shed 2 bases, with 10 bases lying between them. The CDR3 here is CASSNRGTYEQYF. CDR3 nucleotide sequence: TGTGCCAGCAGCAACCGGGGGACCTACGAGCAGTACTTC.

The chain joins TRBV25-1 to TRBJ2-2; D remains unclear. CDR3 size: 13 residues. CDR1 is MGHDK and CDR2 is SYGVNS in the germline V gene. The germline V and J ends were trimmed by 6 bases and 1 base, with 6 bases remaining between them. The CDR3 DNA is TGTGCCAGCAGGCTGGAGAACACCGGGGAGCTGTTTTTT. Residues: CASRLENTGELFF.

V is TRBV7-2 and J is TRBJ2-3; a possible D gene is TRBD2 (5 bases). V gave up 1 base and J gave up 2 bases, with 13 bases separating them. CDR3 length: 16 residues. CDR1 is SGHTA and CDR2 is FQGNSA in the germline V gene. The CDR3 protein is CASSLELDWTTDTQYF. In DNA form, the CDR3 reads TGTGCCAGCAGCTTAGAGTTGGACTGGACCACAGATACGCAGTATTTT.

The V gene is TRBV27, the J gene TRBJ1-6, with 10 bases lining up with TRBD1. V shed 5 bases, J shed 8 bases, and the junction held 6 bases outside the gene matches. CDR3 length: 15 residues. Germline values: CDR1 MNHEY, CDR2 SMNVEV (reference sequence). The CDR3 is CASSPGTGAYSPLHF. The CDR3 bases are TGTGCCAGCAGTCCCGGGACAGGGGCGTATTCACCCCTCCACTTT.

This clonotype has more than one count but fewer than ten. The chain is built from TRBV7-6 and TRBJ2-1; D perhaps matches TRBD2 (6 bases). The V gene lost 6 bases and the J gene lost 5 bases, with 14 bases spanning the gap. The CDR3 has 14 amino acids. The germline V gene has CDR1 SGHVS and CDR2 FNYEAQ. The CDR3, as DNA: TGTGCCAGCAGGGAGGGTACCGTTAACAATGAGCAGTTCTTC. It is translated as CASREGTVNNEQFF.

This clonotype was counted between two and nine times. The V and J genes are TRBV7-1 and TRBJ1-2, with a weak D call TRBD1 (5 bases). TRBV7-1 is classed as an ORF, of uncertain function. With 5 bases removed from V and 1 base from J, the gap between germline ends came to 14 bases. The CDR3 is 15 residues long. The CDR3 here is CASSTRTRDNYGYTF. The CDR3 nucleotides read TGTGCCAGCAGCACCCGGACAAGAGATAACTATGGCTACACCTTC.

The chain employs TRBV19 and TRBJ2-7, with TRBD1 identical over 9 bases. Germline values: CDR1 LNHDA, CDR2 SQIVND (reference sequence). The CDR3 length is 15 residues. V shed 8 bases and J 5 bases; nucleotides not matched to a gene: 13. The CDR3 nucleotides are TGTGCCAGTTGCGCCTCCGGGACAGGGCGGCACGAGCAGTACTTC. Translated, it gives CASCASGTGRHEQYF.

In its sample, this clonotype was seen a few times. The rearrangement joins TRBV24-1 to TRBJ2-3; D is unclear. Trimming took 0 bases from V and 0 from J, leaving 6 bases between them. The CDR3 consists of 15 residues. Germline V gives CDR1 KGHDR, CDR2 SFDVKD. In DNA form, the CDR3 reads TGTGCCACCAGTGATTTGAACCTTAGCACAGATACGCAGTATTTT. Translating gives CATSDLNLSTDTQYF.

A note on this clonotype: The junction and the germline gene differ at one end; a read error may be behind it. J is TRBJ2-6 and V is TRBV7-2, with D tentatively TRBD1 (5 bases). This CDR3 has 16 residues. The germline V gene has CDR1 SGHTA and CDR2 FQGNSA. The CDR3 bases are TGTGCCAGCAGCTTACGGGTGAGCTCTGGGGCCAACGCCCTGACTTTC. Translation: CASSLRVSSGANALTF. The full variable domain, in which reference TRBV7-2 and TRBJ2-6 provide the parts outside the CDR3, is GAGVSQSPSNKVTEKGKDVELRCDPISGHTALYWYRQSLGQGLEFLIYFQGNSAPDKSGLPSDRFSAERTGGSVSTLTIQRTQQEDSAVYLCASSLRVSSGANALTFGAGSRLTVL.

The J gene is TRBJ2-1, the V gene TRBV29-1, with 7 bases aligning to TRBD2. After removal of 5 bases from V and 6 bases from J, the junction contained 19 bases not matched to a gene. CDR3 size: 17 residues. Germline-derived CDR1 and CDR2 are SQVTM and ANQGSEA. The CDR3 nucleotides read TGCAGCGTTTTGGGGCTGGAAGCTAGCGGCCCCCTCAATGAGCAGTTCTTC. This encodes CSVLGLEASGPLNEQFF.

The rearrangement joins TRBV2 to TRBJ2-5; D remains ambiguous. Germline assignment: CDR1 SNHLY and CDR2 FYNNEI. The CDR3 extends over 12 amino acids. V gave up 4 bases and J gave up 5 bases, with 8 bases separating them. CDR3 region: CASSVGSETQYF. In DNA form, the CDR3 reads TGTGCCAGCAGTGTCGGGTCCGAGACCCAGTACTTC.

The V gene is TRBV27, the J gene TRBJ2-7; D remains ambiguous. V lost 5 bases, J lost 5 bases, and 13 bases lay in between. CDR3 length: 13 amino acids. From germline, CDR1 is MNHEY and CDR2 SMNVEV (reference sequence). The CDR3 loop reads CASSQTFSNEQYF. CDR3 nucleotide sequence: TGTGCCAGCAGTCAGACATTTAGTAACGAGCAGTACTTC.